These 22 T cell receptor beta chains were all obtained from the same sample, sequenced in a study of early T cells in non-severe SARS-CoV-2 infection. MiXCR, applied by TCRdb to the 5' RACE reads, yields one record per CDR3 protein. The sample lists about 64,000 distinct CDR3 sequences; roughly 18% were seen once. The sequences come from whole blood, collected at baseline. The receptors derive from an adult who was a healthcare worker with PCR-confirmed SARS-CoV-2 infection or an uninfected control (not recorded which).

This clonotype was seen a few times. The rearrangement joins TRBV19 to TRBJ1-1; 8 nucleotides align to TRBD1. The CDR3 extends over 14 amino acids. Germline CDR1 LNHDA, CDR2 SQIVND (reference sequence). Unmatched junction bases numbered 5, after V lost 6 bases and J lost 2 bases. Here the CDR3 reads CASRGQGLNTEAFF. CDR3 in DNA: TGTGCCAGTAGAGGACAGGGCCTTAACACTGAAGCTTTCTTT.

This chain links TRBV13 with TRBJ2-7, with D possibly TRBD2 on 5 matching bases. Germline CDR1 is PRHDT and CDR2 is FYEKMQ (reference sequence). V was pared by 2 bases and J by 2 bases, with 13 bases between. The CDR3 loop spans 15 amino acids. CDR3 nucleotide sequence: TGTGCCAGCAGCTTACTTCGGGAACCCCCCTACGAGCAGTACTTC. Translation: CASSLLREPPYEQYF. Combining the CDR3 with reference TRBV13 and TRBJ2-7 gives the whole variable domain AAGVIQSPRHLIKEKRETATLKCYPIPRHDTVYWYQQGPGQDPQFLISFYEKMQSDKGSIPDRFSAQQFSDYHSELNMSSLELGDSALYFCASSLLREPPYEQYFGPGTRLTVT.

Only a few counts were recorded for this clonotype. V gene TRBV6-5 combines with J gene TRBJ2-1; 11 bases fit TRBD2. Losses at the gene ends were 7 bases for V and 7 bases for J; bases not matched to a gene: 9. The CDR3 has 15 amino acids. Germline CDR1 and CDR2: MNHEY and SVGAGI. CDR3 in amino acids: CASKLAGGPGNEQFF. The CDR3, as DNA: TGTGCCAGCAAATTAGCGGGAGGGCCAGGGAATGAGCAGTTCTTC.

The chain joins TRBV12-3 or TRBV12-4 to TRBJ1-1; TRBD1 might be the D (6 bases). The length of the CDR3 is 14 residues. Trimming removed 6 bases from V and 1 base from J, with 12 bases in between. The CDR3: CASRKQTGNTEAFF. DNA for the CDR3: TGTGCCAGCAGAAAACAGACAGGGAACACTGAAGCTTTCTTT.

The CDR3 sequence is CASSLGGRSSGNTIYF. The CDR3 bases are TGTGCCAGCAGCTTAGGGGGACGGTCCTCTGGAAACACCATATATTTT. The chain joins TRBV13 to TRBJ1-3; tentative D call: TRBD1 (5 bases). The CDR3 has 16 residues. CDR1 is PRHDT and CDR2 is FYEKMQ in the germline V gene (reference sequence). The V gene lost 0 bases and the J gene lost 0 bases, with 9 bases spanning the gap. The entire variable domain, with the rest obtained from reference TRBV13 and TRBJ1-3, is as follows: AAGVIQSPRHLIKEKRETATLKCYPIPRHDTVYWYQQGPGQDPQFLISFYEKMQSDKGSIPDRFSAQQFSDYHSELNMSSLELGDSALYFCASSLGGRSSGNTIYFGEGSWLTVV.

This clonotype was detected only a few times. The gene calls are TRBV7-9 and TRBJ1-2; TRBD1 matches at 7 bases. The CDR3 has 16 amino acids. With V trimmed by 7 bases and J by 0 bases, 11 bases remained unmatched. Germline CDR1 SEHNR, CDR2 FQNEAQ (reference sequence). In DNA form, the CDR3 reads TGTGCCAGCACCCCAACCACAGGGGTGGCTAACTATGGCTACACCTTC. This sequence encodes CASTPTTGVANYGYTF.

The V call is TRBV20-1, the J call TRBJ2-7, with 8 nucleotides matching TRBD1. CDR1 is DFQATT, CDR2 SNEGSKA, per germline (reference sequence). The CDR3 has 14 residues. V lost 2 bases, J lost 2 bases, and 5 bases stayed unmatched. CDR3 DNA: TGCAGTGCTAGACGACAGGGGCGTACCTACGAGCAGTACTTC. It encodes CSARRQGRTYEQYF.

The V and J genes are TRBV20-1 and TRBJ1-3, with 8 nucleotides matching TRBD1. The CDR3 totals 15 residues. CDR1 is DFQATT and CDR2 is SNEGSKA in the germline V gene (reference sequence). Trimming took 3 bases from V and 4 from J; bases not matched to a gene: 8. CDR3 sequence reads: CSARRTGISGNTIYF. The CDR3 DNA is TGCAGTGCTAGGAGGACAGGGATATCCGGAAACACCATATATTTT.

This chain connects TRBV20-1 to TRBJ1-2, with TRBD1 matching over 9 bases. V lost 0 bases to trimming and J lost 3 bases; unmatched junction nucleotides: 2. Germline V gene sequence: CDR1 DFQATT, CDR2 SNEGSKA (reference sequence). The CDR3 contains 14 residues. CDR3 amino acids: CSARETGGYYGYTF. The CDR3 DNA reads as TGCAGTGCTAGAGAAACAGGGGGCTACTATGGCTACACCTTC.

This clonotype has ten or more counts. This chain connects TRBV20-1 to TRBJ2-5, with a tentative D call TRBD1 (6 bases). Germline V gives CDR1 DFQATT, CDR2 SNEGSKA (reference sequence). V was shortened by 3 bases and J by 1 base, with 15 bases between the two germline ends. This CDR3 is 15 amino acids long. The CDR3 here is CSASSKGGVQETQYF. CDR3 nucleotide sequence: TGCAGTGCTAGTTCCAAAGGGGGAGTCCAAGAGACCCAGTACTTC.

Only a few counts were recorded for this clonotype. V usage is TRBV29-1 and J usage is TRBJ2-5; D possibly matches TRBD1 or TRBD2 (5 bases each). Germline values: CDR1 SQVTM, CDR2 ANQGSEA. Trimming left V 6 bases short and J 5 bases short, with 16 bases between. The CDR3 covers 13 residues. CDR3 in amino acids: CSVPAGALETQYF. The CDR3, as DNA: TGCAGCGTCCCCGCCGGGGCCCTGGAGACCCAGTACTTC.

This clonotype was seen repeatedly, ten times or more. The CDR3 spells CASSASSYNEQFF. The CDR3 DNA reads TGTGCCAGCAGTGCAAGCTCCTACAATGAGCAGTTCTTC. The chain couples TRBV6-4 to TRBJ2-1; D remains ambiguous. Between the trimmed V and J ends, which lost 4 bases and 0 bases, there was a span of 4 bases. Per the germline V gene, CDR1 is MRHNA and CDR2 is SNTAGT. The CDR3 is 13 amino acids.

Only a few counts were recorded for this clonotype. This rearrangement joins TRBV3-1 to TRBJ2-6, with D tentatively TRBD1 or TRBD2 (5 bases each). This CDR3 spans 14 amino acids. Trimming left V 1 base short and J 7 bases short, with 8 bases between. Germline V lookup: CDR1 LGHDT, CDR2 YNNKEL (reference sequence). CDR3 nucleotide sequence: TGTGCCAGCAGCCAAGGAGGGGTAGCCAACGTCCTGACTTTC. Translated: CASSQGGVANVLTF.

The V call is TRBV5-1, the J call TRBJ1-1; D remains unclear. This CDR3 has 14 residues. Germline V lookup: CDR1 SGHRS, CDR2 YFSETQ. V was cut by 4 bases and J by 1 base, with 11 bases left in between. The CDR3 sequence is CASSITTRNTEAFF. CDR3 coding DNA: TGCGCCAGCAGCATAACAACAAGGAACACTGAAGCTTTCTTT. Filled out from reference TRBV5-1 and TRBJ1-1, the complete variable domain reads KAGVTQTPRYLIKTRGQQVTLSCSPISGHRSVSWYQQTPGQGLQFLFEYFSETQRNKGNFPGRFSGRQFSNSRSEMNVSTLELGDSALYLCASSITTRNTEAFFGQGTRLTVV.

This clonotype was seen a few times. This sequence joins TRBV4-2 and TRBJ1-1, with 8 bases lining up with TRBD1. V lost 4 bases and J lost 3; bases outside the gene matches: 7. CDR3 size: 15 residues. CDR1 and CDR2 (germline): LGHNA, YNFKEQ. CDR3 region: CASSRAGGQDTEAFF. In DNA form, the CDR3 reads TGTGCCAGCAGCCGCGCAGGGGGACAGGACACTGAAGCTTTCTTT.

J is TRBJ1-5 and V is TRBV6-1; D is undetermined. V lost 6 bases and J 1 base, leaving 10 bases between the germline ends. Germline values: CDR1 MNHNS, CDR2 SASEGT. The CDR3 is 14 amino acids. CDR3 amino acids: CASSADGSNQPQHF. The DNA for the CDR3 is TGTGCCAGCAGCGCAGACGGAAGCAATCAGCCCCAGCATTTT.

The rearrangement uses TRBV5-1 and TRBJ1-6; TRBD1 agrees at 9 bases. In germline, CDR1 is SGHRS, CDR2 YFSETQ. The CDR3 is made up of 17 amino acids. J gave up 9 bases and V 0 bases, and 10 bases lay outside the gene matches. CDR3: CASSLAGPGQGSSPLHF. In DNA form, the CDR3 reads TGCGCCAGCAGCTTGGCCGGTCCAGGACAGGGGTCTTCACCCCTCCACTTT.

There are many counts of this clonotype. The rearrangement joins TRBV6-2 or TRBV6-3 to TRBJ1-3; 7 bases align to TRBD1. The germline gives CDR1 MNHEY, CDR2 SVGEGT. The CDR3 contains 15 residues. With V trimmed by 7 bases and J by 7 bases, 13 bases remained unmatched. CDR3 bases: TGTGCCAGCACTCCCGGGGACAGCCGCGGGAACACCATATATTTT. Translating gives CASTPGDSRGNTIYF.

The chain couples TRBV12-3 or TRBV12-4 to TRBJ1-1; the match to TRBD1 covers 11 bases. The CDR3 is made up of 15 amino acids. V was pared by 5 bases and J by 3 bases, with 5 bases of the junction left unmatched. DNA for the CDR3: TGTGCCAGCAGTCGGACAGGGGGCCGGGACACTGAAGCTTTCTTT. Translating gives CASSRTGGRDTEAFF.

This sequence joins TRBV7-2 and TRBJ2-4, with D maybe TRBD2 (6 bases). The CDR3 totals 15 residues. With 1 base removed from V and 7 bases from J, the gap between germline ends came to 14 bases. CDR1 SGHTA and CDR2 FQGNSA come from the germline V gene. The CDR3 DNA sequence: TGTGCCAGCAGCTTAGGGGAGGTTGGGAGGAACATTCAGTACTTC. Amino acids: CASSLGEVGRNIQYF. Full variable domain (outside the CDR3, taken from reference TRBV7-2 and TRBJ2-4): GAGVSQSPSNKVTEKGKDVELRCDPISGHTALYWYRQSLGQGLEFLIYFQGNSAPDKSGLPSDRFSAERTGGSVSTLTIQRTQQEDSAVYLCASSLGEVGRNIQYFGAGTRLSVL.

The CDR3 reads CASSQFAPGTGFNQPQHF. The CDR3 region has the DNA TGCGCCAGCAGCCAATTTGCCCCCGGGACAGGGTTCAATCAGCCCCAGCATTTT. V and J are TRBV4-1 and TRBJ1-5; 9 positions agree with TRBD1. After removal of 2 bases from V and 3 bases from J, the junction contained 11 bases not matched to a gene. The V gene's germline CDR1 is MGHRA and CDR2 YSYEKL. CDR3 length: 18 amino acids.

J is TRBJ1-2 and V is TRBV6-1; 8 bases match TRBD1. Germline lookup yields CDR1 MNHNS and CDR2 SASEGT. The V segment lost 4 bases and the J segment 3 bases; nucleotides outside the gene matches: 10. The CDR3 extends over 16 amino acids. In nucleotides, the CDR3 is TGTGCCAGCAGTGGTTGGCAGGACAGGGCTGACTATGGCTACACCTTC. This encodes CASSGWQDRADYGYTF.